These T cell receptor beta chains were read from a single sample in a study of cytomegalovirus exposure and HLA in healthy donors. TCRdb's copy holds only in-frame clones and misses some; the assay was immunoSEQ multiplex PCR. The table has 150,000 to 200,000 clones, 85% to 90% seen once. Sequenced input: PBMCs. These receptors all come from a woman in her thirties in good health and CMV-seronegative. Both conserved end residues are part of each CDR3. Each record gives: V gene, D gene, CDR3 length, clone size, J gene, CDR3 DNA, CDR3 protein. The D gene is left open where the match is weak. Expanded clones are given a class, and other clones once, few, many or no size at all.

V: TRBV7-2; D: TRBD1; length: 13; size: NA; J: TRBJ2-1; DNA: TGTGCCAGCAGCTTTCAGGGGGCGCGGGAGCAGTTCTTC; CDR3: CASSFQGAREQFF
V: TRBV13; D: NA; length: 17; size: NA; J: TRBJ2-1; DNA: TGTGCCAGCAGCTTAGGCTTGGGGCAGGGTTCCTACAATGAGCAGTTCTTC; CDR3: CASSLGLGQGSYNEQFF
V: TRBV9; D: TRBD1; length: 15; size: NA; J: TRBJ1-1; DNA: TGTGCCAGCAGCGAGAACAGGGGCCCGGCGGCTGAAGCTTTCTTT; CDR3: CASSENRGPAAEAFF
V: TRBV7-6; D: NA; length: 13; size: NA; J: TRBJ1-1; DNA: TGTGCCAGCAGCTTAGATGTGAACACTGAAGCTTTCTTT; CDR3: CASSLDVNTEAFF
V: TRBV6-6; D: NA; length: 11; size: NA; J: TRBJ2-5; DNA: TGTGCCAGCAGCCGGGACGAGACCCAGTACTTC; CDR3: CASSRDETQYF
V: TRBV19; D: NA; length: 15; size: few; J: TRBJ1-4; DNA: TGTGCCAGTAGTATAGATGAGGTCGGTCATGAAAAACTGTTTTTT; CDR3: CASSIDEVGHEKLFF
V: TRBV5-8; D: NA; length: 13; size: NA; J: TRBJ2-2; DNA: TGTGCCAGCAGCAGGACTAACACCGGGGAGCTGTTTTTT; CDR3: CASSRTNTGELFF
V: TRBV6-4; D: NA; length: 15; size: NA; J: TRBJ1-1; DNA: TGTGCCAGCAGTCTACGTAAGGCAACGGTCACTGAAGCTTTCTTT; CDR3: CASSLRKATVTEAFF
V: TRBV7-8; D: TRBD2; length: 16; size: NA; J: TRBJ2-7; DNA: TGTGCCAGCAGCCCTGTCGGGGGAGGGCCTGCCTACGAGCAGTACTTC; CDR3: CASSPVGGGPAYEQYF
V: TRBV30; D: TRBD2; length: 13; size: NA; J: TRBJ2-1; DNA: TGTGCCTGGAGAGGGGCGGGAGGGTCCGGGCAGTTCTTC; CDR3: CAWRGAGGSGQFF
V: TRBV4-2; D: NA; length: 15; size: NA; J: TRBJ1-3; DNA: TGTGCCAGCAGCCGCTCTCTAGGGACTGGAAACACCATATATTTT; CDR3: CASSRSLGTGNTIYF
V: TRBV4-2; D: NA; length: 15; size: NA; J: TRBJ2-5; DNA: TGTGCCAGCAGCCAAGGTGGCCTGGGCCAAGAGACCCAGTACTTC; CDR3: CASSQGGLGQETQYF
V: TRBV4-3; D: NA; length: 16; size: once; J: TRBJ1-6; DNA: TGCGCCAGCAGCCCCCGACCTAGCTCCTATAATTCACCCCTCCACTTT; CDR3: CASSPRPSSYNSPLHF
V: TRBV5-4; D: TRBD2; length: 18; size: NA; J: TRBJ2-3; DNA: TGTGCCAGCAGCTTGGGGGATAGCGGGGGCCGATACACAGATACGCAGTATTTT; CDR3: CASSLGDSGGRYTDTQYF
V: TRBV6-4; D: TRBD2; length: 15; size: NA; J: TRBJ2-1; DNA: TGTGCCAGCAGTGAATCCAGCGGGGCCTACAATGAGCAGTTCTTC; CDR3: CASSESSGAYNEQFF
V: TRBV27; D: NA; length: 12; size: NA; J: TRBJ2-2; DNA: TGTGCCAGCAGTCCCTGGGGCGGGGAGCTGTTTTTT; CDR3: CASSPWGGELFF
V: TRBV5-6; D: TRBD2; length: 15; size: NA; J: TRBJ2-3; DNA: TGTGCCAGCAGGTTACCGGGAGGAAGCGCAGATACGCAGTATTTT; CDR3: CASRLPGGSADTQYF
V: TRBV4-3; D: NA; length: 16; size: once; J: TRBJ2-4; DNA: TGCGCCAGCAGCCAAGATGGAAGCGGGCAGAAAAACATTCAGTACTTC; CDR3: CASSQDGSGQKNIQYF
V: TRBV27; D: NA; length: 13; size: NA; J: TRBJ1-5; DNA: TGTGCCAGCAGTCCCCTCGGTAATCAGCCCCAGCATTTT; CDR3: CASSPLGNQPQHF
V: TRBV7-2; D: NA; length: 13; size: NA; J: TRBJ2-2; DNA: TGTGCCAGCGTACTGTGGGACACCGGGGAGCTGTTTTTT; CDR3: CASVLWDTGELFF